This T cell receptor beta chain was recovered during a study of blood T cells in healthy people across ages. Study background: In model experiments, template switching was able to capture about one barcoded beta molecule for every two T cells that were present. Study observations and caveats: Both naive CD4+ cell counts and diversity were greater in long-lived donors than in aged donors.

Combining a sample-barcoded 5' primer with a J-beta primer mix, a second PCR ran for roughly 7 to 12 cycles. TCRdb redid the calling of the 5' RACE reads with MiXCR, one entry per CDR3 protein. The sample lists 650,000 to 1,000,000 distinct CDR3 sequences; about 36% were seen once. This clonotype was seen at least ten times. The antigen is not known. This CDR3 has 14 amino acids. Trimming shortened V by 7 bases and J by 1 base, and 8 bases separated the two germline ends. The extraction recovered at least 5.5 micrograms of total RNA per sample. The sequencing input was blood. This receptor was identified in a man younger than 30 in good health. J is TRBJ2-6 and V is TRBV12-3 or TRBV12-4; D not resolved. The CDR3 region has the DNA TGTGCCAGCACCCTTATTTCTGGGGCCAACGTCCTGACTTTC. Translation gives CASTLISGANVLTF.